This entry is about one TCR beta chain. The antigen is undetermined. Generation of TCR beta libraries employed quantitative 5'-RACE incorporating molecular barcodes. MiXCR, applied by TCRdb to the 5' RACE reads, yields one record per CDR3 protein. Of about 840,000 distinct CDR3 sequences in the sample, around 11% are singletons; the top ten hold about 0.5%. The sample comes from a study of CD8 T cells in ankylosing spondylitis. Points from the study as a whole: Reported data indicate significant enrichment of disease-linked clones within matched ankylosing spondylitis synovial fluid. A motif in TCR beta, a set of seven to nine highly homologous variants, appeared characteristic of ankylosing spondylitis blood.

CDR3 length: 13 residues. Germline CDR1 reads MNHNS; CDR2 reads SASEGT. V shed 6 bases and J shed 3 bases, with 12 bases lying between them. Sequenced: blood, either unsorted or a sorted T cell fraction (not recorded which). The V and J genes are TRBV6-1 and TRBJ2-7, with a weak D call TRBD1 (6 bases). This clonotype was obtained from a male donor with ankylosing spondylitis. CDR3 protein: CASRRPDSYEQYF. CDR3 DNA: TGTGCCAGCAGGAGACCGGACAGCTACGAGCAGTACTTC.